Listed below are T cell receptor beta chains from one sample, sequenced in a study of blood T cell repertoires in COVID-19. Data came from immunoSEQ multiplex PCR; TCRdb stores just in-frame clones and leaves some out. The sample lists over 200,000 clones, about four fifths occurring once. The sequencing input was peripheral blood. The receptors originated from an elderly man with acute or convalescent COVID-19. Both conserved end residues are part of each CDR3. Fields, in order: V gene, CDR3 length, J gene, CDR3 protein.

v_call: TRBV5-1; cdr3_length: 16; j_call: TRBJ1-2; cdr3_aa: CASSPTGRRTAGGYTF
v_call: TRBV2; cdr3_length: 13; j_call: TRBJ2-5; cdr3_aa: CASSRQGSKTQYF
v_call: TRBV10-1; cdr3_length: 14; j_call: TRBJ1-1; cdr3_aa: CASRRDRGNTEAFF
v_call: TRBV15; cdr3_length: 12; j_call: TRBJ2-7; cdr3_aa: CATSYPGLAADF
v_call: TRBV25-1; cdr3_length: 14; j_call: TRBJ1-1; cdr3_aa: CASSEQGARMRAFF
v_call: TRBV5-1; cdr3_length: 15; j_call: TRBJ2-5; cdr3_aa: CASKLAGVNQETQYF
v_call: TRBV19; cdr3_length: 16; j_call: TRBJ2-5; cdr3_aa: CASSIGGTSGGETQYF
v_call: TRBV28; cdr3_length: 14; j_call: TRBJ2-5; cdr3_aa: CASSFLGRGKTQYF
v_call: TRBV19; cdr3_length: 14; j_call: TRBJ1-2; cdr3_aa: CASSADQTNYGYTF
v_call: TRBV7-3; cdr3_length: 16; j_call: TRBJ2-6; cdr3_aa: CASSLLAGVGANVLTF
v_call: TRBV5-1; cdr3_length: 14; j_call: TRBJ1-2; cdr3_aa: CASSAGGGAGGYTF
v_call: TRBV6-5; cdr3_length: 13; j_call: TRBJ2-7; cdr3_aa: CASTEGRALEQYF
v_call: TRBV5-1; cdr3_length: 14; j_call: TRBJ2-1; cdr3_aa: CASSFSGRRDEQFF
v_call: TRBV4-2; cdr3_length: 16; j_call: TRBJ2-5; cdr3_aa: CASSQGPAGNQETQYF